One TCR beta chain is described in this entry. The antigen is unknown. The sample has other DNA sequences that encode this CDR3 too. These data belong to a study of T cell repertoires and HLA-DP antigens. Study as a whole: In vitro CD4+ alloreactivity was against HeLa-presented HLA-DP.

The germline V gene encodes CDR1 SGHRS and CDR2 YFSETQ. Trimming stripped 1 base from V and 3 bases from J, with 7 bases between. The CDR3 loop spans 13 amino acids. The table came from immunoSEQ multiplex PCR; TCRdb's copy has only in-frame clones and leaves some out. Of around 100,000 clones listed, approximately 92% are singletons. The chain joins TRBV5-1 to TRBJ1-2; possible D gene TRBD1, 5 bases. The sequenced sample was CD4+ T cells from PBMCs. This clonotype was sampled from a woman between 18 and 30 years old in good health and CMV-seronegative. The CDR3 DNA follows: TGCGCCAGCAGCTTGTCCAGGGACTATGGCTACACCTTC. As protein: CASSLSRDYGYTF.